The present T cell receptor beta chain was sequenced within a study of human T cells and chemical hapten exposure. From germline, CDR1 is MDHEN and CDR2 SYDVKM. The CDR3 is 15 residues long. In its sample, this clonotype was seen a few times. Sequence at one end of the junction differs from germline and may be a read error. TCRdb recomputed calls from the RACE reads with MiXCR, one row per CDR3 protein. Found here are about 350,000 distinct CDR3 sequences, 5.5% of them singletons; the top ten hold less than 9%. Time point: pre-sensitization, week 0. The treatment denotes: therapeutic diphenylcyclopropenone sensitization with weekly scalp DPC.

The TCR originated in a woman between 18 and 29 years old with alopecia areata. Some clones in this sample may be carry-over from other donors' samples. The chain joins TRBV28 to TRBJ2-2; weak D call: TRBD2 (6 bases). Sequencing was performed on whole blood, taken in connection with sensitization to the hapten diphenylcyclopropenone (DPC). CDR3 protein: CASSPIGGNAGELFF. The CDR3 DNA sequence: TGTGCCAGCAGTCCGATTGGAGGGAACGCCGGGGAGCTGTTTTTT.